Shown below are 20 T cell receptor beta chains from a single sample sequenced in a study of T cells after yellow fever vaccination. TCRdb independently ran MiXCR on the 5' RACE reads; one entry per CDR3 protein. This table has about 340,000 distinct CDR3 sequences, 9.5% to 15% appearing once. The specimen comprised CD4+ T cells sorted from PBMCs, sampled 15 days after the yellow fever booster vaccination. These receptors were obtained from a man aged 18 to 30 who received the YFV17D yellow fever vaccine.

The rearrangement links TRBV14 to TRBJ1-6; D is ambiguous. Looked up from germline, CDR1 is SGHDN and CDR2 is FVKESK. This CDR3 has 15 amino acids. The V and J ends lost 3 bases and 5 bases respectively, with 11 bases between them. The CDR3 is CASSHNGVHNSPLHF. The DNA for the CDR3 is TGTGCCAGCAGCCATAACGGAGTACATAATTCACCCCTCCACTTT. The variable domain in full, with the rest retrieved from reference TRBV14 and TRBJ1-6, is EAGVTQFPSHSVIEKGQTVTLRCDPISGHDNLYWYRRVMGKEIKFLLHFVKESKQDESGMPNNRFLAERTGGTYSTLKVQPAELEDSGVYFCASSHNGVHNSPLHFGNGTRLTVT.

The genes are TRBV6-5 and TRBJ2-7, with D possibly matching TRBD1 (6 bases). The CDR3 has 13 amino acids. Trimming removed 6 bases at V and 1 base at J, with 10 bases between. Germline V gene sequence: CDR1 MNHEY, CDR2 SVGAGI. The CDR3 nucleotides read TGTGCCAGCAGGAAGACAGGATCCTACGAGCAGTACTTC. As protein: CASRKTGSYEQYF.

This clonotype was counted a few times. Here the CDR3 reads CASTSPLAGLADTQYF. CDR3 nucleotides: TGCGCCAGCACCTCCCCCCTAGCGGGACTTGCAGATACGCAGTATTTT. The V gene is TRBV5-1, the J gene TRBJ2-3; 9 bases line up with TRBD2. Germline-derived CDR1 and CDR2 are SGHRS and YFSETQ. With V trimmed by 6 bases and J by 4 bases, 12 bases remained unmatched. CDR3 length: 16 residues.

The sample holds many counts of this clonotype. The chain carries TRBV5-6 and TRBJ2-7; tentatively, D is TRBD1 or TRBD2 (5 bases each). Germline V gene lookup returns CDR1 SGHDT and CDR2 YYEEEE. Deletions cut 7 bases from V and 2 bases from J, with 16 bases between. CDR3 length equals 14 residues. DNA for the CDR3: TGTGCCAGCGGATTTAGGGGACGGGCCTACGAGCAGTACTTC. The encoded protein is CASGFRGRAYEQYF.

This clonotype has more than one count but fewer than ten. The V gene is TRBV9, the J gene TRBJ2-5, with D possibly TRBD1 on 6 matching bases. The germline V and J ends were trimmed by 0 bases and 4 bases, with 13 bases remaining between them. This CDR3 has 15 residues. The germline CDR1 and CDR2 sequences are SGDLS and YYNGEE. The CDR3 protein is CASSVGLVGGETQYF. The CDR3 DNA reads TGTGCCAGCAGCGTAGGACTCGTAGGGGGAGAGACCCAGTACTTC.

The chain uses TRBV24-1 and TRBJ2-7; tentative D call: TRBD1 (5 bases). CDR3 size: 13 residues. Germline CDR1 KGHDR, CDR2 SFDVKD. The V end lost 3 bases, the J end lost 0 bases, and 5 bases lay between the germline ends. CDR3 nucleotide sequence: TGTGCCACCAGTGATGGACACTCCTACGAGCAGTACTTC. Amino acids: CATSDGHSYEQYF.

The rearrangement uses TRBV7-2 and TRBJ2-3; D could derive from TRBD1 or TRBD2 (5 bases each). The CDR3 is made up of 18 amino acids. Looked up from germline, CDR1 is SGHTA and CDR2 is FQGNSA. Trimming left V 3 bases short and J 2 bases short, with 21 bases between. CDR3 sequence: CASSLFVRTTGTTDTQYF. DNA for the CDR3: TGTGCCAGCAGCTTGTTCGTTAGGACGACCGGGACCACAGATACGCAGTATTTT.

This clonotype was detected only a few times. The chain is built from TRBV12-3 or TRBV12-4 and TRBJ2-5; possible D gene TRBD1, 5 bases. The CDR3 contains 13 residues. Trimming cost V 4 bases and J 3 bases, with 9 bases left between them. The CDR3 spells CASSWGQEETQYF. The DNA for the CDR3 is TGTGCCAGCAGTTGGGGCCAGGAAGAGACCCAGTACTTC.

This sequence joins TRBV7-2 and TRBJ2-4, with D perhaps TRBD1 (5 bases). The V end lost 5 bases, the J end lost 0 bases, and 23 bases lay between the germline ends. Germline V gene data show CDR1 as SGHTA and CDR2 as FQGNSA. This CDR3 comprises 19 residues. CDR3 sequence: CASSAPQGPTPRAKNIQYF. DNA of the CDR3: TGTGCCAGCAGCGCCCCCCAGGGCCCGACGCCGAGAGCCAAAAACATTCAGTACTTC.

The CDR3 bases are TGTGCCAGCAGCCTCTCCGGGGCGTGGGTTCGGACCCAGCATTTT. Protein sequence: CASSLSGAWVRTQHF. The chain is built from TRBV3-1 and TRBJ1-5, with a tentative D call TRBD1 (5 bases). Trimming removed 4 bases at V and 11 bases at J, with 21 bases between. Germline V CDR1 and CDR2: LGHDT, YNNKEL (reference sequence). The CDR3 sequence is 15 residues long.

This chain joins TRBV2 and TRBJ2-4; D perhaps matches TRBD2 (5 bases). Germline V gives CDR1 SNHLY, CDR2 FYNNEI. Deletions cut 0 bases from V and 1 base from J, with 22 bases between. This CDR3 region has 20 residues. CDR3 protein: CASSEARQEVGLRAKNIQYF. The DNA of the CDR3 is TGTGCCAGCAGTGAAGCCCGGCAGGAGGTGGGATTGAGGGCCAAAAACATTCAGTACTTC.

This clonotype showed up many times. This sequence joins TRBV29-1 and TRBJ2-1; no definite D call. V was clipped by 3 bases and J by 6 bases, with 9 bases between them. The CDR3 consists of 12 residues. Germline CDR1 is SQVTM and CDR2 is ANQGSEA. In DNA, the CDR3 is TGCAGCGTTGAGGTTTACCTCAATGAGCAGTTCTTC. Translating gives CSVEVYLNEQFF.

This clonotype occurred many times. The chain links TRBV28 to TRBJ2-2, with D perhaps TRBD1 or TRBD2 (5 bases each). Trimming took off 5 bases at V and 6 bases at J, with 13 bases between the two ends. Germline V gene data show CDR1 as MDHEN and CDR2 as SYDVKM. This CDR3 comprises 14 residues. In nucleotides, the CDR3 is TGTGCCAGCAGTCCACCGGGGCATGCCGGGGAGCTGTTTTTT. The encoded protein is CASSPPGHAGELFF.

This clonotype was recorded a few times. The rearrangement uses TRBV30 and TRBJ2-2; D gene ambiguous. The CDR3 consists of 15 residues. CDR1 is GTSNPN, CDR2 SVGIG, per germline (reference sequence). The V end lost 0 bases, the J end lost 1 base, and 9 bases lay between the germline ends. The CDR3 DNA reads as TGTGCCTGGAGTGTCGACGTGCGGAACACCGGGGAGCTGTTTTTT. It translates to CAWSVDVRNTGELFF. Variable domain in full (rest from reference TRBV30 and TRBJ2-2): SQTIHQWPATLVQPVGSPLSLECTVEGTSNPNLYWYRQAAGRGLQLLFYSVGIGQISSEVPQNLSASRPQDRQFILSSKKLLLSDSGFYLCAWSVDVRNTGELFFGEGSRLTVL.

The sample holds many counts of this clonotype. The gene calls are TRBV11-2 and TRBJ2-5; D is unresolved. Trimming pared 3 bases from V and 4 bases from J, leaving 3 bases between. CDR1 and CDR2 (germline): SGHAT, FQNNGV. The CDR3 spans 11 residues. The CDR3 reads CASSFSETQYF. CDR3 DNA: TGTGCCAGCAGCTTTTCAGAGACCCAGTACTTC.

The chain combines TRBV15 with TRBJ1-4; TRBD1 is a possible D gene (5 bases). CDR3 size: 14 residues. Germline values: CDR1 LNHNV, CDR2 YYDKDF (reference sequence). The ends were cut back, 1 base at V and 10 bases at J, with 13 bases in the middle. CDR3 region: CATSRGPGRGKLFF. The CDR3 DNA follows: TGTGCCACCAGCAGAGGTCCGGGGCGAGGAAAACTGTTTTTT.

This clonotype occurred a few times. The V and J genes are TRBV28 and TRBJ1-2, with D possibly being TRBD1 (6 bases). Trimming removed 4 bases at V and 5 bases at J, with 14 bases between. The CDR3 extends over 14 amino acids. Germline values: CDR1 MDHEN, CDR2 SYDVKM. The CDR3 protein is CASSSGGRTYGYTF. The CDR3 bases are TGTGCCAGCAGTTCGGGGGGCAGAACTTATGGCTACACCTTC.

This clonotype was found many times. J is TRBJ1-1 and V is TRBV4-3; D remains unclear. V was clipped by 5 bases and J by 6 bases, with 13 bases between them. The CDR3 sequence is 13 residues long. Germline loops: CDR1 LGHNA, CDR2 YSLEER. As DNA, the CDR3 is TGCGCCAGCAGCAAAATAGTGCGCGCTGAAGCTTTCTTT. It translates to CASSKIVRAEAFF.

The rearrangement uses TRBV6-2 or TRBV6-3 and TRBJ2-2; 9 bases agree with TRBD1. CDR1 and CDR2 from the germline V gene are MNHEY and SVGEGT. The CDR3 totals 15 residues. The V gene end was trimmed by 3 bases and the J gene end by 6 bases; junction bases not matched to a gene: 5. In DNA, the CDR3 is TGTGCCAGCAGTTATTATGGACAGGGGTCCGGGGAGCTGTTTTTT. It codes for CASSYYGQGSGELFF.

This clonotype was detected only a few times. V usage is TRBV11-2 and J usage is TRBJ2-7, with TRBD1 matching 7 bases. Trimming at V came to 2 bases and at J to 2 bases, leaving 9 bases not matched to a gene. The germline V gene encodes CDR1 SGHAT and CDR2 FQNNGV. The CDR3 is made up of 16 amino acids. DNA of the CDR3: TGTGCCAGCAGCTTATTCCCCGGGACAGTTACCTACGAGCAGTACTTC. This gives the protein CASSLFPGTVTYEQYF.